The source of this T cell receptor beta chain is a study of Graves' ophthalmopathy and Graves' hyperthyroidism. The wider study: Peripheral blood was gathered at the point of initial diagnosis, before any treatment started.

TCR beta CDR3 regions were amplified from RNA transcripts. The first round was an RT-PCR with HTBI primers, and the second round was a multiplex PCR. TCRdb called the multiplex PCR reads again in MiXCR, with one record for every CDR3 protein. The sample records 600,000 to 650,000 distinct CDR3 sequences, 20% to 25% being singletons. Germline V lookup: CDR1 SGHTS, CDR2 YDEGEE. CDR3 length: 15 residues. V gave up 4 bases and J gave up 1 base; unmatched junction bases: 4. About this clonotype: Its target is not known.

People with hyperthyroidism were aged 18 to 65 and newly diagnosed, under 2 months' duration. General study points: Most thyroid-expanded clonotypes exceeding 0.001 frequency were also found in blood. Ophthalmopathy progression cases were predicted by the model with 60% to 71% sensitivity and 72.22% specificity.

Sequenced material: peripheral blood. This chain uses TRBV5-8 with TRBJ2-5, with 10 bases lining up with TRBD2. This receptor was obtained from a woman between 18 and 30 years old with stable Graves' hyperthyroidism. Some clones in this sample may be carry-over from other donors' samples. As DNA, the CDR3 is TGTGCCAGCAGCAAAAGCGGGGGGGCCCAAGAGACCCAGTACTTC. This encodes CASSKSGGAQETQYF.